The entry below gives a single T cell receptor (beta chain) sequence along with its context. The PCR was carried out with 60 Vbeta primers and 13 Jbeta primers. The assay was immunoSEQ multiplex PCR, and TCRdb's table has in-frame clones only and misses some. This sample has tens of thousands of clones, with approximately 80% found just once. The data were obtained in a study of cytomegalovirus exposure and HLA in healthy donors. This sequence originates from a woman in her thirties or forties in good health and CMV-seropositive. Sequencing input: PBMCs.

CDR3 sequence reads: CASSRGGLNGGPQDTQYF. The CDR3 DNA reads TGTGCCAGCAGCCGGGGGGGCCTAAATGGGGGCCCCCAAGATACGCAGTATTTT. This chain connects TRBV14 to TRBJ2-3; maybe TRBD2 (7 bases). Between the trimmed V and J ends, which lost 4 bases and 5 bases, there was a span of 25 bases. The CDR3 runs to 18 residues. Germline V lookup: CDR1 SGHDN, CDR2 FVKESK.